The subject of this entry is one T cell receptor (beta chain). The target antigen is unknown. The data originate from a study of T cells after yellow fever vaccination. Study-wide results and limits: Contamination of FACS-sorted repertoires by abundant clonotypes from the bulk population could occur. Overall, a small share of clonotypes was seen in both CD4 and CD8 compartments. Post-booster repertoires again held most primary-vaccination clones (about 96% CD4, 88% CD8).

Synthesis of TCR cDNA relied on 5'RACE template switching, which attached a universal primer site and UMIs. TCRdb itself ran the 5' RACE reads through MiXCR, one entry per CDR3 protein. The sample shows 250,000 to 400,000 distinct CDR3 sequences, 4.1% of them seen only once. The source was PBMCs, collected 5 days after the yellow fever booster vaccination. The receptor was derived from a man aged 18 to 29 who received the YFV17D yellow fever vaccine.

The CDR3 bases are TGTGCCAGCAGCACCGGTTTTCGTAGCGGGGGGAAAGATACGCAGTATTTT. It encodes CASSTGFRSGGKDTQYF. The gene calls are TRBV7-2 and TRBJ2-3; 10 bases fit TRBD2. V trimming: 5 bases; J trimming: 5 bases; junction bases outside the gene matches: 13. Germline V gives CDR1 SGHTA, CDR2 FQGNSA. This CDR3 has 17 amino acids.